This note documents a single T cell receptor beta chain sequence. The data stem from a study of blood T cell repertoires in COVID-19. The CDR3 has 15 amino acids. In germline, CDR1 is SGHNT, CDR2 YYREEE (reference sequence). V dropped 0 bases and J dropped 5 bases, with 15 bases sitting between them. Profiling relied on immunoSEQ multiplex PCR, and the TCRdb table lists in-frame clones only, not all of them. The sample lists roughly 230,000 clones; around 82% were seen once. This TCR came from a man aged 50 to 60 with active or convalescent COVID-19. The chain is built from TRBV5-4 and TRBJ2-7; D is possibly TRBD1 (5 bases). Sequencing was carried out using peripheral blood. CDR3 sequence reads: CASSLELSRQHEQYF. The CDR3 bases are TGTGCCAGCAGCTTGGAATTGAGTAGACAGCACGAGCAGTACTTC.